Listed below are T cell receptor beta chains from one sample, sequenced in a study of T cells in Graves' hyperthyroidism and ophthalmopathy. TCRdb recomputed calls from the multiplex PCR reads with MiXCR, one row per CDR3 protein. The sample gives around 620,000 distinct CDR3 sequences, under 20% of which show up once; approximately 3.8% is in the top ten. The material sequenced was blood. These receptors were obtained from a woman under 40 with Graves' hyperthyroidism. CDR3s include the opening cysteine and the closing phenylalanine or tryptophan. A D gene is named only where the DNA matches it firmly. A row's size may be missing; if present it is once, few, many or a size class.

12	few	TRBV13	TRBJ2-7	TRBD1	TGTGCCAGCAGTCACAGGGGCGACGAGCAGTACTTC	CASSHRGDEQYF
15	few	TRBV28	TRBJ2-1	TRBD1	TGTGCCAGCATTAACCCGGGACAGGCCTACAATGAGCAGTTCTTC	CASINPGQAYNEQFF
14	many	TRBV7-9	TRBJ2-3	-	TGTGCCAGCAGCTTAGCGGGGTCCTCCAATACGCAGTATTTT	CASSLAGSSNTQYF
19	many	TRBV6-1	TRBJ1-1	-	TGTGCCAGCAGTGAAGCAGTGCGCTCAATCCGGGCGGGGAGGACTGAAGCTTTCTTT	CASSEAVRSIRAGRTEAFF
18	many	TRBV28	TRBJ2-1	TRBD2	TGTGCCAGCACCTCCCTCCAACTAGCGTCGAGCTCCTACAATGAGCAGTTCTTC	CASTSLQLASSSYNEQFF
16	many	TRBV6-2/TRBV6-3	TRBJ2-7	TRBD1	TGTGCCAGCAGTTACCCATCCGGGACAGGGAAGGACGAGCAGTACTTC	CASSYPSGTGKDEQYF
13	many	TRBV3-1	TRBJ2-5	-	TGTGCCAGCAGCCAAGGGGTAGCCGGGACCCAGTACTTC	CASSQGVAGTQYF
20	many	TRBV15	TRBJ2-5	TRBD2	TGTGCCACCAGCAGGGACAGGGGCCGACTAGCGGGAGTAGTAGAAGAGACCCAGTACTTC	CATSRDRGRLAGVVEETQYF
13	-	TRBV18	TRBJ1-1	-	TGTGCCAGCTCACCTCTAGAGGACACTGAAGCTTTCTTT	CASSPLEDTEAFF
11	many	TRBV7-9	TRBJ1-4	-	TGTGCCAGCAGCGATAATGGGCAACTGTTTTTT	CASSDNGQLFF
14	many	TRBV20-1	TRBJ2-3	-	TGCAGTGTAACCGCGGGGAGCTACGCAGATACGCAGTATTTT	CSVTAGSYADTQYF
16	many	TRBV24-1	TRBJ2-1	-	TGTGCCACCAGTGATCGCAGGGGCGCCGCCTACAATGAGCAGTTCTTC	CATSDRRGAAYNEQFF
16	-	TRBV6-6	TRBJ1-1	-	TGTGCCAGCAGTTACTCGTGGGGGATCGCGAACACTGAAGCTTTCTTT	CASSYSWGIANTEAFF
12	few	TRBV6-5	TRBJ2-1	-	TGTGCCAGCAGTTACGGAAGCAATGAGCAGTTCTTC	CASSYGSNEQFF
16	few	TRBV5-1	TRBJ2-6	TRBD1	TGCGCCAGCAGCTGGGGACAGGGAGCCGGGGCCAACGTCCTGACTTTC	CASSWGQGAGANVLTF
17	-	TRBV19	TRBJ2-1	-	TGTGCCAGTAGTATAGTTGGTAGCAAGACCTCCTACAATGAGCAGTTCTTC	CASSIVGSKTSYNEQFF
16	few	TRBV15	TRBJ1-4	-	TGTGCCACCAGCAGAGGGCCGGGGGCAACTAATGAAAAACTGTTTTTT	CATSRGPGATNEKLFF
16	many	TRBV28	TRBJ2-1	-	TGTGCCAGCAGTTTACGCGCCCCGGTGGGACTCTATGAGCAGTTCTTC	CASSLRAPVGLYEQFF
14	many	TRBV28	TRBJ1-5	-	TGTGCCAGCAGTTTCGGCGTTGGCAATCAGCCCCAGCATTTT	CASSFGVGNQPQHF
18	few	TRBV7-8	TRBJ1-2	-	TGTGCCAGCAGCACCGCCCCTTGGGGGTTGTCCCGAATCTATGGCTACACCTTC	CASSTAPWGLSRIYGYTF
14	few	TRBV20-1	TRBJ2-3	-	TGCAGTGCACAACGCCACCCCGGGGCAGATACGCAGTATTTT	CSAQRHPGADTQYF
15	many	TRBV15	TRBJ2-5	-	TGTGCCACCAGCAGAGATCCGGGACCTCAAGAGACCCAGTACTTC	CATSRDPGPQETQYF
16	-	TRBV7-2	TRBJ2-2	TRBD2	TGTGCCAGCAGCCCCATGGGACTAGCGGCCACCGGGGAGCTGTTTTTT	CASSPMGLAATGELFF
14	few	TRBV6-1	TRBJ2-2	TRBD1	TGTGCCAGCAGACCTCCGGGACAGGGTCCCGAGCTGTTTTTT	CASRPPGQGPELFF
14	many	TRBV6-2/TRBV6-3	TRBJ2-2	TRBD2	TGTGCCAGCAGACCGGGACTAGACACCGGGGAGCTGTTTTTT	CASRPGLDTGELFF
19	many	TRBV11-2	TRBJ2-3	TRBD2	TGTGCCAGCAGCTTAAAGTTCTGGACTAGCGGGAGGGCTGCAGATACGCAGTATTTT	CASSLKFWTSGRAADTQYF
15	many	TRBV28	TRBJ1-2	TRBD1	TGTGCCAGCAGTTCTCCCGGGACAGGCCCCTATGGCTACACCTTC	CASSSPGTGPYGYTF
13	few	TRBV20-1	TRBJ2-5	-	TGCAGTGCTAGAGATGGCATCAGAGAGACCCAGTACTTC	CSARDGIRETQYF
14	many	TRBV12-5	TRBJ2-5	TRBD1	TGTGCTACGTCCGGGACAGGGGTCCAAGAGACCCAGTACTTC	CATSGTGVQETQYF
18	few	TRBV5-1	TRBJ2-2	-	TGCGCCAGCAGCTTGAATCCCCCGGGACGGACGGGAACCGGGGAGCTGTTTTTT	CASSLNPPGRTGTGELFF
14	many	TRBV12-3/TRBV12-4	TRBJ2-5	-	TGTGCCAGCAGTGTCAGGGGGGTTTGGGCGACCCAGTACTTC	CASSVRGVWATQYF
12	many	TRBV7-2	TRBJ1-1	TRBD1	TGTGCCAGCAGCTTTGGACAGGGTGAAGCTTTCTTT	CASSFGQGEAFF
15	-	TRBV5-5	TRBJ1-1	-	TGTGCCAGCAGCTTGGTGGGAGCCATGAACACTGAAGCTTTCTTT	CASSLVGAMNTEAFF
14	many	TRBV12-3/TRBV12-4	TRBJ1-1	-	TGTGCCAGCACCCCATCGGTAGGGATCACTGAAGCTTTCTTT	CASTPSVGITEAFF
16	few	TRBV5-1	TRBJ2-7	TRBD1	TGCGCCAGCAGCTTGGGGACCGGGACAGGAACCTACGAGCAGTACTTC	CASSLGTGTGTYEQYF
13	many	TRBV30	TRBJ2-7	-	TGTGCCTGGAGCCGGTCTATCGGCTACGAGCAGTACTTC	CAWSRSIGYEQYF
16	many	TRBV9	TRBJ2-7	TRBD2	TGTGCCAGCAGCGTAGGGCCAGCGGGAGCTTTCTACGAGCAGTACTTC	CASSVGPAGAFYEQYF